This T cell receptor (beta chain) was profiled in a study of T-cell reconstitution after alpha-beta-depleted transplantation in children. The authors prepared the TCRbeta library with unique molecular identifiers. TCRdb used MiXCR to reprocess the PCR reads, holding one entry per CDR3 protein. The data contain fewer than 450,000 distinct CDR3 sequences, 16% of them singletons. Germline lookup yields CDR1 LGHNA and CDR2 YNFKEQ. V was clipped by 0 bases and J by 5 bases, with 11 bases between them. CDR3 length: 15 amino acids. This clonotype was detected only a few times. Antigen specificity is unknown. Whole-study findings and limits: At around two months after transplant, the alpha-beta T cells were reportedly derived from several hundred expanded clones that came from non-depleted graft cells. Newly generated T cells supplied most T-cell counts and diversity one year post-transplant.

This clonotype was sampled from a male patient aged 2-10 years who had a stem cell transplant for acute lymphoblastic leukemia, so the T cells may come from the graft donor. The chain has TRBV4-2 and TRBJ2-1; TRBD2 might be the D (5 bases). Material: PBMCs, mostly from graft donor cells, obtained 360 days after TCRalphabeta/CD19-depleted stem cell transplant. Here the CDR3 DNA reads TGTGCCAGCAGCCAAGAAGTGAGGGCTGACAATGAGCAGTTCTTC. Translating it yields CASSQEVRADNEQFF.